A selection of T cell receptor beta chains follows, all from one sample in a study of identical twins. One entry per CDR3 protein, called by TCRdb with MiXCR from the 5' RACE reads. The sample contains roughly 700,000 distinct CDR3 sequences, 8.6% of which appear only once. The data were also submitted as part of a second study, on yellow fever vaccine responses in identical twins.

Input material: PBMCs. All receptors derive from a young woman in good health. The conserved cysteine and the conserved F or W are not part of the CDR3 here. A D gene is named only where the DNA matches it firmly.

J	D	V	CDR3
TRBJ2-1	.	TRBV20-1	SAQGNEQF
TRBJ2-1	.	TRBV29-1	SVDGRQGGGHRNEQF
TRBJ1-1	.	TRBV29-1	SVEPGLNTEAF
TRBJ2-3	TRBD1	TRBV20-1	SARFGQGADLGTQY
TRBJ2-5	TRBD1	TRBV9	ASSVTDRDQETQY
TRBJ2-1	.	TRBV12-3/TRBV12-4	ASSPPPGSYNEQF
TRBJ2-5	TRBD1	TRBV20-1	SAQHPIRQGMETQY
TRBJ2-2	TRBD1	TRBV29-1	SVKRQGNTGELF
TRBJ2-1	TRBD1	TRBV6-2/TRBV6-3	ASSPLVGAGTDNEQF
TRBJ2-7	TRBD1	TRBV3-1	ASSQVGGQGAYEQY
TRBJ2-7	TRBD2	TRBV4-2	ASSQVLAGGQGSYEQY
TRBJ2-7	.	TRBV25-1	ASSETVTPAYEQY
TRBJ2-7	.	TRBV7-9	ASSYDPQGSEQY
TRBJ2-7	TRBD2	TRBV7-9	ASSLPPSGDHEQY
TRBJ2-1	.	TRBV10-3	AISELRYNEQF
TRBJ2-2	TRBD2	TRBV5-6	ASSPVGGLASGELF
TRBJ2-7	.	TRBV7-2	ASSLAWDIAYEQY
TRBJ2-7	.	TRBV20-1	SARDQRDATYEQY
TRBJ2-7	TRBD2	TRBV7-3	ASSLGLAGVIDEQY
TRBJ1-1	.	TRBV12-3/TRBV12-4	ASSLAGRATEAF
TRBJ2-3	TRBD2	TRBV20-1	SAALARGTDTQY
TRBJ2-1	TRBD2	TRBV5-4	ASSSPGLATNEQF
TRBJ2-7	TRBD2	TRBV20-1	SASPGLAGGYEQY
TRBJ2-2	.	TRBV14	ASSPEGRSTRELF
TRBJ1-6	.	TRBV6-1	ASRQLHGQRNSPLH
TRBJ2-1	TRBD2	TRBV27	ASSGSGGNEQF
TRBJ2-7	.	TRBV20-1	SAQGSGDEQY
TRBJ2-2	TRBD2	TRBV7-3	ASSLNRGVHTGELF
TRBJ2-3	TRBD2	TRBV27	ASSLIGLAGITDTQY
TRBJ2-1	TRBD2	TRBV11-2	ASSSISGRANEQF
TRBJ2-7	.	TRBV9	ASSKEVWDEQY
TRBJ2-2	.	TRBV4-3	ASGRGTGELF
TRBJ2-2	TRBD2	TRBV6-2/TRBV6-3	ASSYTSGLGKNTGELF
TRBJ2-3	.	TRBV6-1	ASRTSSSTDTQY
TRBJ2-1	TRBD1	TRBV4-3	ASSQNRGNIPYNEQF
TRBJ1-2	.	TRBV29-1	SVVGSRDYGYT
TRBJ2-1	.	TRBV7-3	ASSLRTALGNEQF
TRBJ2-7	.	TRBV10-3	AIRDLAGLEQY
TRBJ1-2	.	TRBV12-3/TRBV12-4	ASSFKVINYGYT
TRBJ2-2	TRBD1	TRBV24-1	ATSVGQGTGAGELF
TRBJ2-5	.	TRBV5-1	ASSVIGETQY
TRBJ2-7	.	TRBV2	ASRPGTYEQY
TRBJ2-5	.	TRBV29-1	SGTHSSETQY
TRBJ2-2	TRBD2	TRBV7-9	ASSRLAGNTGELF